This TCR beta chain was retrieved from a study of T cell responses to AZD1222 COVID-19 vaccine. As for this clone: The antigen is unknown.

Broader study findings: It was only a handful of AZD1222 recipients who were seropositive at baseline. With two AZD1222 doses given, Spike-specific TCR breadth and depth both rose. Epitopes outside B.1.351 and B.1.1.7 mutated regions reportedly drew nearly half of spike TCRs.

Only in-frame clones appear in the TCRdb table, and some are missing; sequencing was by immunoSEQ multiplex PCR. Of 150,000 to 180,000 clones detected, roughly nine tenths appear once; the ten largest clones hold 18%. Trimming shortened V by 4 bases and J by 0 bases, and 13 bases separated the two germline ends. The CDR3 has 15 amino acids. The V gene's germline CDR1 is SGHRS and CDR2 YFSETQ. This sample comprised peripheral blood, obtained on day 0 of AZD1222 vaccination. The chain links TRBV5-1 to TRBJ1-1; D is unresolved. The TCR was taken from an adult in good health. The CDR3 region has the DNA TGCGCCAGCAGCGATCGACTGCCTATGAACACTGAAGCTTTCTTT. It encodes CASSDRLPMNTEAFF.